This T cell receptor beta chain was sequenced during a study of shared clonotypes between healthy human individuals. The CDR3 totals 15 residues. The germline CDR1 and CDR2 sequences are SEHNR and FQNEAQ (reference sequence). V was clipped by 0 bases and J by 5 bases; unmatched bases: 3. Caucasian adults residing in Nashville, Tennessee made up all the donors. The repertoire was sequenced with immunoSEQ multiplex PCR; TCRdb's copy has only in-frame clones and lacks some. Of around 720,000 clones listed, around 78% were seen once; the top ten hold 1.5% to 2%. The rearrangement uses TRBV7-9 and TRBJ2-3, with 9 positions matching TRBD2. The clonotype was recovered from a woman aged 25-40 years in good health. The sequenced material came from memory CD4+ T cells sorted from blood. As to subset: CD45RA-negative fraction. The CDR3 DNA reads as TGTGCCAGCAGCTTAGCTAGCGGGAGAGGAGATACGCAGTATTTT. Translated, it gives CASSLASGRGDTQYF.